The source of this TCR beta chain is a study of blood T cell repertoires in COVID-19. Study background: The study drew acute and convalescent COVID-19 samples from the United States, Italy and Spain.

Germline V gene data show CDR1 as MNHEY and CDR2 as SVGAGI. V was clipped by 6 bases and J by 6 bases, with 14 bases between them. This CDR3 is 13 amino acids long. Generated by immunoSEQ multiplex PCR, the TCRdb table keeps only in-frame clones and is missing some. The data hold some 74,000 clones, with approximately 80% observed a single time. Sequences were obtained from peripheral blood. The clonotype comes from a human donor in a cohort sampled during active COVID-19. J is TRBJ1-1 and V is TRBV6-5, with D possibly being TRBD1 (6 bases). Here the CDR3 DNA reads TGTGCCAGCAGGCGCGGACAGACTTCTGAAGCTTTCTTT. It codes for CASRRGQTSEAFF.